These 9 T cell receptor beta chains were all obtained from the same sample, sequenced in a study of identical twins (dated by TCRdb to about 2016). The method was 5' RACE. The sample was run on an Illumina HiSeq 2000. TCRdb reran the public reads through fastp at Q25 and MiXCR, keeping productive beta chains. Merged by CDR3 protein, the rows form single entries marked with the most common genes and DNA. Across this sample there are roughly 690,000 distinct CDR3 sequences, with less than 7% seen only once. Together, the top ten hold 1.5% to 2% of the sample. The sample consisted of naive T cells sorted from blood. The cell subset or site label on this specimen signifies: cells isolated with a human naive T-cell isolation kit. The receptors shown here come from a man between 18 and 29 years old in good health.

At least ten counts were recorded for this clonotype. The chain couples TRBV15 to TRBJ2-1, with 7 nucleotides matching TRBD2. The length of the CDR3 is 15 residues. V dropped 1 base and J dropped 3; count of bases not matched to a gene: 3. Per germline, CDR1 LNHNV and CDR2 YYDKDF (reference sequence). The CDR3 here is CATSRVGGSYNEQFF. CDR3 DNA sequence: TGTGCCACCAGCAGAGTGGGCGGGAGCTACAATGAGCAGTTCTTC.

The rearrangement joins TRBV6-2 or TRBV6-3 to TRBJ2-3; 7 nucleotides line up with TRBD2. Germline V lookup: CDR1 MNHEY, CDR2 SVGEGT. V trimming: 7 bases; J trimming: 2 bases; junction bases outside the gene matches: 6. The CDR3 extends over 14 amino acids. CDR3 in amino acids: CASTTRDYTDTQYF. In nucleotides, the CDR3 is TGTGCCAGCACCACAAGGGACTACACAGATACGCAGTATTTT.

This clonotype was counted at least ten times. V is TRBV20-1 and J is TRBJ2-7; D is perhaps TRBD1 (5 bases). Germline lookup yields CDR1 DFQATT and CDR2 SNEGSKA (reference sequence). The CDR3 sequence is 11 residues long. The CDR3 loop reads CSPLQGNEQYF. The CDR3 nucleotides read TGCAGCCCACTTCAGGGTAACGAGCAGTACTTC.

Many counts were recorded for this clonotype. V is TRBV4-1 and J is TRBJ2-1, with TRBD2 matching 14 bases. CDR1 and CDR2 from the germline V gene are MGHRA and YSYEKL. After removal of 5 bases from V and 4 bases from J, the junction contained 10 bases not matched to a gene. The length of the CDR3 is 18 residues. CDR3 in amino acids: CASSWGLAGADSYNEQFF. The CDR3 nucleotides read TGCGCCAGCAGCTGGGGACTAGCGGGAGCGGATTCGTACAATGAGCAGTTCTTC.

The chain is built from TRBV5-6 and TRBJ2-1, with 9 bases that match TRBD2. This CDR3 has 15 residues. Germline CDR1 SGHDT, CDR2 YYEEEE. V gave up 4 bases and J gave up 5 bases; unmatched junction bases: 7. The CDR3 here is CASSGIAGDHNEQFF. DNA of the CDR3: TGTGCCAGCAGCGGAATAGCGGGAGATCACAATGAGCAGTTCTTC. Supplemented by reference TRBV5-6 and TRBJ2-1, the full variable domain reads DAGVTQSPTHLIKTRGQQVTLRCSPKSGHDTVSWYQQALGQGPQFIFQYYEEEERQRGNFPDRFSGHQFPNYSSELNVNALLLGDSALYLCASSGIAGDHNEQFFGPGTRLTVL.

This clonotype was counted at least ten times. The chain has TRBV24-1 and TRBJ2-5, with 8 nucleotides matching TRBD1. CDR1 is KGHDR and CDR2 is SFDVKD in the germline V gene. Losses at the gene ends were 3 bases for V and 5 bases for J; bases not matched to a gene: 4. This CDR3 comprises 14 residues. CDR3 loop: CATSDVGQAETQYF. As DNA, the CDR3 is TGTGCCACCAGTGATGTGGGACAGGCGGAGACCCAGTACTTC.

The table lists this clonotype with many counts. This rearrangement joins TRBV12-3 or TRBV12-4 to TRBJ2-1; 8 positions match TRBD2. This CDR3 region has 16 residues. With V trimmed by 7 bases and J by 4 bases, 12 bases remained unmatched. CDR3 protein: CASTKPGGEVYNEQFF. The DNA for the CDR3 is TGTGCCAGCACAAAACCCGGGGGGGAGGTTTACAATGAGCAGTTCTTC.

In its sample, this clonotype was seen many times. The chain uses TRBV9 and TRBJ2-5; 7 bases are a match to TRBD1. Trimming removed 3 bases from V and 2 bases from J; junction bases left unmatched: 1. Germline CDR1 reads SGDLS; CDR2 reads YYNGEE. This CDR3 is built from 13 residues. The CDR3 DNA reads TGTGCCAGCAGCGGGGGACAGCAAGAGACCCAGTACTTC. Protein product: CASSGGQQETQYF.

The J gene is TRBJ2-3, the V gene TRBV12-3 or TRBV12-4; D is perhaps TRBD2 (5 bases). The CDR3 consists of 13 residues. V was clipped by 7 bases and J by 5 bases, with 13 bases between them. The chain's CDR3 is CASTRPGLDTQYF. DNA for the CDR3: TGTGCCAGCACCCGCCCGGGGTTAGATACGCAGTATTTT.